A selection of T cell receptor beta chains follows, all from one sample in a study of T cell changes during pregnancy in multiple sclerosis. This table comes from immunoSEQ multiplex PCR, and its TCRdb copy is limited to in-frame clones, with some not included. The sample shows some 96,000 clones, around 92% of them seen only once. The material sequenced was peripheral blood, taken after pregnancy. The receptors stem from a female donor with multiple sclerosis, enrolled in a pregnancy study. CDR3s include the opening cysteine and the closing phenylalanine or tryptophan. D genes are given only for firm matches. Clone size is stated in some rows and not others, as once, few, many or a class when expanded.

cdr3_aa,cdr3_nt,j_call,cdr3_length,clone_size,v_call,d_call
CASSDRGETQYF,TGTGCCAGCAGTGACAGGGGAGAGACCCAGTACTTC,TRBJ2-5,12,-,TRBV2,-
CASSETAGNYGYTF,TGTGCCAGCAGTGAAACGGCAGGAAACTATGGCTACACCTTC,TRBJ1-2,14,-,TRBV6-1,-
CATSLGAQNSPLHF,TGTGCCACCTCTTTAGGGGCGCAGAATTCACCCCTCCACTTT,TRBJ1-6,14,-,TRBV15,-
CASSPSGGPNEQFF,TGTGCCAGCTCACCCTCGGGCGGGCCGAATGAGCAGTTCTTC,TRBJ2-1,14,-,TRBV18,-
CASSLSRRAEQYF,TGTGCCAGCAGCCTCAGCCGGAGAGCCGAGCAGTACTTC,TRBJ2-7,13,-,TRBV27,-
CASSFAPGFKGATNEKLFF,TGTGCCAGCAGCTTTGCCCCCGGGTTTAAGGGAGCAACTAATGAAAAACTGTTTTTT,TRBJ1-4,19,-,TRBV5-4,-
CASSLGSQETQYF,TGTGCTAGCAGCTTAGGCAGTCAAGAGACCCAGTACTTC,TRBJ2-5,13,-,TRBV7-7,-
CASSLGPGQYSPLHF,TGTGCCAGCAGCCTAGGGCCGGGACAGTATTCACCCCTCCACTTT,TRBJ1-6,15,-,TRBV11-3,TRBD1
CSVEDYEGASNYGYTF,TGCAGCGTTGAAGATTACGAAGGGGCCAGTAACTATGGCTACACCTTC,TRBJ1-2,16,-,TRBV29-1,-
CASRVPRWDSGQETQYF,TGTGCCAGCAGGGTCCCCAGGTGGGACAGTGGCCAAGAGACCCAGTACTTC,TRBJ2-5,17,-,TRBV2,TRBD1
CASSSPGLNTEAFF,TGCGCCAGCAGCTCTCCAGGGCTAAACACTGAAGCTTTCTTT,TRBJ1-1,14,-,TRBV5-1,-
CASSAQPSSETQYF,TGTGCCAGCAGTGCACAGCCCAGTTCGGAGACCCAGTACTTC,TRBJ2-5,14,-,TRBV6-1,-
CASSLLGQGNGYTF,TGTGCCAGCAGTTTATTAGGGCAGGGGAATGGCTACACCTTC,TRBJ1-2,14,-,TRBV27,-
CASSSSFRAGNGKEQFF,TGTGCCAGCAGTTCATCGTTCCGGGCAGGGAATGGGAAGGAGCAGTTCTTC,TRBJ2-1,17,-,TRBV28,-
CASSTQTGGNEKLFF,TGTGCCAGCAGCACACAGACAGGGGGAAATGAAAAACTGTTTTTT,TRBJ1-4,15,-,TRBV7-2,TRBD1
CSVGGQTNYGYTF,TGCAGCGTTGGGGGACAGACTAACTATGGCTACACCTTC,TRBJ1-2,13,once,TRBV29-1,TRBD1
CASSSYRTGGVWNSPLHF,TGTGCCAGCAGCTCCTACCGGACAGGGGGCGTTTGGAATTCACCCCTCCACTTT,TRBJ1-6,18,-,TRBV11-3,TRBD1
CATSTESSGSSYEQYF,TGTGCCACCAGCACCGAAAGTAGCGGGAGTAGCTACGAGCAGTACTTC,TRBJ2-7,16,-,TRBV15,TRBD2
CASSPDRGSYGYTF,TGTGCCAGCTCACCTGACAGGGGGAGCTATGGCTACACCTTC,TRBJ1-2,14,-,TRBV18,TRBD1
CASRKPGAGTGELFF,TGTGCCAGCAGAAAACCGGGCGCGGGCACCGGGGAGCTGTTTTTT,TRBJ2-2,15,-,TRBV5-6,-
CSALSFGTPTFEQYF,TGCAGCGCCCTTTCCTTCGGGACACCTACTTTTGAGCAGTACTTC,TRBJ2-7,15,-,TRBV29-1,-
CASSELWTGANSPLHF,TGTGCCAGCAGTGAATTGTGGACAGGGGCGAATTCACCCCTCCACTTT,TRBJ1-6,16,-,TRBV6-1,TRBD1
CASSVGTSGYEQYF,TGTGCCAGCAGCGTAGGGACTAGCGGCTACGAGCAGTACTTC,TRBJ2-7,14,-,TRBV9,TRBD2
CASTSFGQRSSYEQYF,TGTGCCAGCACCTCGTTCGGCCAGCGCAGCTCCTACGAGCAGTACTTC,TRBJ2-7,16,-,TRBV6-6,-
CASRARDRGNYGYTF,TGTGCCAGCAGGGCTCGGGACAGGGGTAACTATGGCTACACCTTC,TRBJ1-2,15,-,TRBV6-5,TRBD1
CASSAGEGKLFF,TGTGCCAGCAGCGCCGGTGAGGGAAAACTGTTTTTT,TRBJ1-4,12,-,TRBV9,-
CASSVADTMNTEAFF,TGTGCCAGCAGCGTAGCTGACACCATGAACACTGAAGCTTTCTTT,TRBJ1-1,15,-,TRBV9,-
CASSYSPRINEKLFF,TGTGCCAGCAGTTACTCTCCCAGGATTAATGAAAAACTGTTTTTT,TRBJ1-4,15,-,TRBV6-6,-
CASSLDSISYTF,TGTGCCAGCAGCTTGGACAGTATTAGCTACACCTTC,TRBJ1-2,12,-,TRBV5-4,-
CASSPRGANTGELFF,TGTGCCAGCAGCCCCAGGGGGGCGAACACCGGGGAGCTGTTTTTT,TRBJ2-2,15,-,TRBV9,-
CASSFLEGREGYEQYF,TGTGCCAGCAGCTTCTTAGAAGGGCGGGAAGGCTACGAGCAGTACTTC,TRBJ2-7,16,-,TRBV7-8,-
CASSQSGRGSNEQFF,TGTGCCAGCAGCCAATCCGGGAGGGGCAGTAATGAGCAGTTCTTC,TRBJ2-1,15,-,TRBV16,TRBD2
CASSPRQGGGGLYNSPLHF,TGTGCCAGCAGCCCCCGACAGGGAGGAGGGGGTTTGTATAATTCACCCCTCCACTTT,TRBJ1-6,19,-,TRBV7-9,TRBD1
CASSQIAGFNEQFF,TGCGCCAGCAGCCAAATAGCGGGATTCAATGAGCAGTTCTTC,TRBJ2-1,14,-,TRBV5-1,TRBD2
CARGGGGTGELFF,TGCGCCCGAGGCGGGGGCGGGACCGGGGAGCTGTTTTTT,TRBJ2-2,13,-,TRBV29-1,-
CASSLSLPVGFYGYTF,TGTGCCAGCAGTTTGAGTCTCCCCGTCGGGTTCTATGGCTACACCTTC,TRBJ1-2,16,-,TRBV27,-
CASWSGNYTGELFF,TGTGCCAGCTGGTCAGGGAATTACACCGGGGAGCTGTTTTTT,TRBJ2-2,14,-,TRBV7-9,-
CASLGTSGSNEQFF,TGTGCCAGCCTCGGGACTAGCGGGTCGAATGAGCAGTTCTTC,TRBJ2-1,14,-,TRBV28,TRBD2
CASSSGTVENSPLHF,TGTGCCAGCAGCTCCGGGACAGTAGAAAATTCACCCCTCCACTTT,TRBJ1-6,15,medium-sized,TRBV6-4,TRBD1
CASTAGAGTGELFF,TGTGCCAGCACAGCGGGGGCAGGGACCGGGGAGCTGTTTTTT,TRBJ2-2,14,-,TRBV7-3,TRBD2
CASKDLPQATDTQYF,TGTGCCAGTAAGGATCTGCCGCAGGCCACAGATACGCAGTATTTT,TRBJ2-3,15,-,TRBV19,-
CASSAIGRWNNEQFF,TGTGCCAGCAGCGCAATTGGCAGGTGGAACAATGAGCAGTTCTTC,TRBJ2-1,15,-,TRBV7-9,-
CASSSRLAGDNEQFF,TGTGCCAGCAGCTCCCGACTAGCGGGAGACAATGAGCAGTTCTTC,TRBJ2-1,15,once,TRBV13,TRBD2
CASSVDSAYEQYF,TGTGCCAGCAGCGTAGACAGTGCTTACGAGCAGTACTTC,TRBJ2-7,13,-,TRBV9,-
CASRRLVAGELFF,TGTGCCAGCAGAAGACTAGTTGCCGGGGAGCTGTTTTTT,TRBJ2-2,13,few,TRBV2,-